Below are 9 T cell receptor beta chains sequenced from a single sample in a study of regulatory T cells in long-lasting Graves disease. The time point here: newly diagnosed GD, antithyroid drugs for less than 3 months. RNA from PBMCs was the source of the TCR library. Assembly of TCR beta libraries relied on iRepertoire HTBI primers together with Arm-PCR of CDR3 regions. TCRdb processed the multiplex PCR reads anew with MiXCR; each CDR3 protein has one entry. The table has about 560,000 distinct CDR3 sequences, about 16% seen once. Separately, the same data were catalogued under a study of T cells in Graves' hyperthyroidism and ophthalmopathy.

Sample: peripheral blood mononuclear cells (PBMCs), taken at new diagnosis, from a patient treated with antithyroid drugs. Receptors originate from a man in his late teens or twenties with Graves disease.

This clonotype was counted many times. The CDR3 DNA is TGTGCCAGCAGCTCCACCCGGGACCAAGATACGCAGTATTTT. Translation gives CASSSTRDQDTQYF. The chain has TRBV7-8 and TRBJ2-3; D is tentatively TRBD1 or TRBD2 (5 bases each). CDR3 length: 14 amino acids. V was shortened by 4 bases and J by 5 bases, with 13 bases between the two germline ends. CDR1 and CDR2 (germline): SGHVS, FQNEAQ. Using reference TRBV7-8 and TRBJ2-3 for the parts outside the CDR3, the full variable domain is GAGVSQSPRYKVAKRGQDVALRCDPISGHVSLFWYQQALGQGPEFLTYFQNEAQLDKSGLPSDRFFAERPEGSVSTLKIQRTQQEDSAVYLCASSSTRDQDTQYFGPGTRLTVL.

The V gene is TRBV5-5, the J gene TRBJ2-7, with TRBD1 identical over 9 bases. J gave up 6 bases and V 4 bases, and 20 bases lay outside the gene matches. The germline V gene encodes CDR1 SGHKS and CDR2 YYEKEE (reference sequence). There are 18 residues in the CDR3. This chain's CDR3 is CASSQYGQGSLFEAEQYF. The DNA for the CDR3 is TGTGCCAGCAGCCAGTACGGACAGGGGAGTTTATTTGAAGCCGAGCAGTACTTC.

This clonotype was counted ten times or more. The chain has TRBV28 and TRBJ1-1, with D possibly matching TRBD1 (6 bases). CDR3 length: 14 amino acids. V was clipped by 6 bases and J by 3 bases, with 14 bases between them. CDR1 is MDHEN and CDR2 is SYDVKM in the germline V gene. Written as DNA, the CDR3 is TGTGCCAGCAGGAAGGACAGCCCTTACACTGAAGCTTTCTTT. Translated, it gives CASRKDSPYTEAFF.

This clonotype was recorded at least ten times. This chain uses TRBV18 with TRBJ1-1, with TRBD1 matching 8 bases. The ends lost 3 bases at V and 3 bases at J; junction bases unmatched: 12. The germline CDR1 and CDR2 sequences are KGHSH and LQKENI. CDR3 length: 17 residues. The chain's CDR3 is CASSPGTGPQGDTEAFF. CDR3 sequence (DNA): TGTGCCAGCTCACCCGGGACAGGACCTCAAGGGGACACTGAAGCTTTCTTT.

In its sample, this clonotype was seen a few times. The J gene is TRBJ2-7, the V gene TRBV29-1; 8 nucleotides align to TRBD2. With 6 bases clipped from V and 0 bases from J, the junction kept 1 base outside the gene matches. The CDR3 extends over 12 amino acids. The germline V gene encodes CDR1 SQVTM and CDR2 ANQGSEA. The CDR3 DNA reads as TGCAGCGTAGGGACTAGCTCCTACGAGCAGTACTTC. Its translation: CSVGTSSYEQYF.

This clonotype appeared many times. The DNA of the CDR3 is TGTGCCAGCAGTTTGCCCGGACTAGCGCAGACCCAGTACTTC. Its translation: CASSLPGLAQTQYF. The V and J genes are TRBV28 and TRBJ2-5, with 9 nucleotides matching TRBD2. Germline V lookup: CDR1 MDHEN, CDR2 SYDVKM. Losses at the gene ends were 3 bases for V and 6 bases for J; bases not matched to a gene: 5. This CDR3 is built from 14 residues.

The chain couples TRBV2 to TRBJ2-1, with TRBD2 matching over 7 bases. This CDR3 has 15 amino acids. After removal of 7 bases from V and 2 bases from J, the junction contained 8 bases not matched to a gene. The V gene's germline CDR1 is SNHLY and CDR2 FYNNEI. The CDR3 DNA is TGTGCCAGCACCCAAACGGGGACTACCTACAATGAGCAGTTCTTC. It encodes CASTQTGTTYNEQFF.

This clonotype was counted ten times or more. V usage is TRBV7-9 and J usage is TRBJ2-5, with D uncertain. This CDR3 contains 11 residues. Looked up from germline, CDR1 is SEHNR and CDR2 is FQNEAQ (reference sequence). The germline V and J ends were trimmed by 6 bases and 10 bases, with 12 bases remaining between them. Here the CDR3 reads CASRSGRDQYF. CDR3 sequence (DNA): TGTGCCAGCAGGTCGGGCCGAGACCAGTACTTC. The full variable domain, its missing parts supplied by reference TRBV7-9 and TRBJ2-5, is DTGVSQNPRHKITKRGQNVTFRCDPISEHNRLYWYRQTLGQGPEFLTYFQNEAQLEKSRLLSDRFSAERPKGSFSTLEIQRTEQGDSAMYLCASRSGRDQYFGPGTRLLVL.

This clonotype was counted between two and nine times. The V gene is TRBV30, the J gene TRBJ1-1; D gene uncertain. The CDR3 totals 12 residues. V lost 2 bases and J 6 bases, leaving 10 bases between the germline ends. CDR1 and CDR2 (germline): GTSNPN, SVGIG (reference sequence). CDR3 coding DNA: TGTGCCTGGAGTCATCCCGGGGCTGAAGCTTTCTTT. The encoded protein is CAWSHPGAEAFF.